This TCR beta chain came from a study of radiation and T cells in renal cell carcinoma. Findings and caveats of the study: From baseline, blood top tumor clonotypes peaked at 2 weeks post-radiation. Pretreatment tumor biopsies were lacking, so baseline clonotypes are unknown.

With regard to this clone: Its antigen is undetermined.

Deletions cut 4 bases from V and 9 bases from J, with 10 bases between. Germline-derived CDR1 and CDR2 are MNHEY and SVGAGI. The CDR3 loop spans 12 amino acids. Assay: immunoSEQ multiplex PCR; the TCRdb copy retains only in-frame clones and omits some. The table lists some 130,000 clones, 80% to 90% of them singletons. Time point indicated: blood 2 weeks post-SBRT. Treatment noted: 15 Gy SBRT to primary tumor, nephrectomy 4 weeks later. This specimen was blood, taken from a patient whose treatment included radiotherapy and nephrectomy. This rearrangement joins TRBV6-5 to TRBJ1-3; maybe TRBD1 (5 bases). The source of this sequence is a woman aged 60-75 years with renal cell carcinoma. In DNA, the CDR3 is TGTGCCAGCAGTTCCCAGGGCGGCACCATATATTTT. Translation gives CASSSQGGTIYF.